This entry lists 20 T cell receptor beta chains sequenced from one sample in a study of blood T cell repertoires in COVID-19. Sequencing was performed with immunoSEQ multiplex PCR; in TCRdb, only in-frame clones are kept and a portion is missing. The data show roughly 290,000 clones, approximately 91% seen once. The sample comprised peripheral blood. The receptor source for this set is a woman aged 55-70 years with acute or convalescent COVID-19.

This rearrangement joins TRBV19 to TRBJ1-1; tentatively, D is TRBD1 (6 bases). The germline V gene has CDR1 LNHDA and CDR2 SQIVND (reference sequence). Trimming shortened V by 7 bases and J by 1 base, and 13 bases separated the two germline ends. The CDR3 is 14 residues long. CDR3 DNA: TGTGCCAGTATCGACAGGTGGAAGAACACTGAAGCTTTCTTT. It translates to CASIDRWKNTEAFF.

The chain couples TRBV19 to TRBJ1-5, with 7 bases matching TRBD1. Trimming at V came to 3 bases and at J to 5 bases, leaving 4 bases not matched to a gene. The CDR3 is 14 residues long. Germline V gene data show CDR1 as LNHDA and CDR2 as SQIVND (reference sequence). Written as DNA, the CDR3 is TGTGCCAGTAGTATGCAACAGGGGTATCAGCCCCAGCATTTT. Translated: CASSMQQGYQPQHF. Complete variable domain (other parts from reference TRBV19 and TRBJ1-5): DGGITQSPKYLFRKEGQNVTLSCEQNLNHDAMYWYRQDPGQGLRLIYYSQIVNDFQKGDIAEGYSVSREKKESFPLTVTSAQKNPTAFYLCASSMQQGYQPQHFGDGTRLSIL.

The CDR3 spells CASNPHPTGEGEAFF. In nucleotides, the CDR3 is TGTGCCAGCAACCCACACCCGACAGGGGAGGGTGAAGCTTTCTTT. The rearrangement joins TRBV6-5 to TRBJ1-1, with TRBD1 matching 8 bases. Germline assignment: CDR1 MNHEY and CDR2 SVGAGI. Trimming took 7 bases from V and 7 from J; bases not matched to a gene: 14. The CDR3 has 15 amino acids.

The CDR3 DNA reads TGTGCCAGCAGCATTAAAAATGAGCAGTTCTTC. Its protein product is CASSIKNEQFF. The V call is TRBV5-6, the J call TRBJ2-1; D unresolved. This CDR3 is built from 11 residues. Germline V gene data show CDR1 as SGHDT and CDR2 as YYEEEE. V was pared by 4 bases and J by 7 bases, with 6 bases between. The full variable domain, in which reference TRBV5-6 and TRBJ2-1 provide the parts outside the CDR3, is DAGVTQSPTHLIKTRGQQVTLRCSPKSGHDTVSWYQQALGQGPQFIFQYYEEEERQRGNFPDRFSGHQFPNYSSELNVNALLLGDSALYLCASSIKNEQFFGPGTRLTVL.

The chain combines TRBV10-2 with TRBJ2-1; 7 positions match TRBD2. Germline CDR1 and CDR2: WSHSY and SAAADI. The V segment lost 8 bases and the J segment 6 bases; nucleotides outside the gene matches: 13. CDR3 size: 15 residues. Here the CDR3 reads CASCLAREVLNEQFF. CDR3 DNA sequence: TGCGCCAGCTGCCTCGCCCGGGAGGTACTCAATGAGCAGTTCTTC.

A single count supports this clone. The CDR3 DNA is TGCGCCAGCAGCCAAGATCCCGGGGGGTCAAGCTCCTACAATGAGCAGTTCTTC. Residues: CASSQDPGGSSSYNEQFF. The chain has TRBV4-1 and TRBJ2-1; 7 bases agree with TRBD2. The CDR3 covers 18 residues. The ends lost 0 bases at V and 0 bases at J; junction bases unmatched: 8. The germline V gene has CDR1 MGHRA and CDR2 YSYEKL.

This chain joins TRBV7-9 and TRBJ1-1; D remains unclear. V was pared by 5 bases and J by 6 bases, with 22 bases between. Germline CDR1 is SEHNR and CDR2 is FQNEAQ (reference sequence). The CDR3 covers 16 residues. The chain's CDR3 is CASSDPLQIRRPEAFF. CDR3 sequence (DNA): TGTGCCAGCAGCGACCCCCTACAAATCCGGAGGCCTGAAGCTTTCTTT.

The V call is TRBV28, the J call TRBJ2-2; no reliable D call. This CDR3 has 14 residues. Germline CDR1 MDHEN, CDR2 SYDVKM. The V end lost 5 bases, the J end lost 4 bases, and 11 bases lay between the germline ends. CDR3 sequence: CASSVTGITGELFF. The CDR3 coding sequence is TGTGCCAGCAGTGTTACGGGTATCACCGGGGAGCTGTTTTTT.

V usage is TRBV6-5 and J usage is TRBJ2-1, with a possible D match to TRBD1 (6 bases). V shed 6 bases and J shed 4 bases, with 13 bases lying between them. Looked up from germline, CDR1 is MNHEY and CDR2 is SVGAGI. This CDR3 contains 14 residues. The CDR3 bases are TGTGCCAGCAGGCCCGGGACACTTTACAATGAGCAGTTCTTC. Amino acids: CASRPGTLYNEQFF.

The chain links TRBV6-5 to TRBJ1-2; 10 nucleotides line up with TRBD1. The CDR3 totals 15 residues. Trimming at V came to 4 bases and at J to 4 bases, leaving 6 bases not matched to a gene. The germline gives CDR1 MNHEY, CDR2 SVGAGI. CDR3 sequence: CASSFTGTGVYGYTF. The CDR3 nucleotides are TGTGCCAGCAGTTTTACCGGGACAGGGGTCTATGGCTACACCTTC.

J is TRBJ1-2 and V is TRBV19, with a tentative D call TRBD1 (5 bases). The CDR3 is made up of 14 amino acids. Germline CDR1 and CDR2: LNHDA and SQIVND (reference sequence). V was pared by 6 bases and J by 2 bases, with 13 bases between. CDR3 nucleotides: TGTGCCAGTAGGAGTCTCGGGGGAAACTATGGCTACACCTTC. It encodes CASRSLGGNYGYTF.

The chain employs TRBV24-1 and TRBJ2-2, with 9 bases identical to TRBD2. Germline lookup yields CDR1 KGHDR and CDR2 SFDVKD. The CDR3 has 20 amino acids. The trim removed 0 bases at V and 3 bases at J, leaving 13 bases unmatched. The CDR3 loop is CATSDLRRGGVRGDTGELFF. The CDR3 DNA sequence: TGTGCCACCAGTGATTTGAGGCGGGGGGGCGTAAGAGGGGACACCGGGGAGCTGTTTTTT.

The chain links TRBV19 to TRBJ1-1; D is possibly TRBD1 (6 bases). Trimming pared 9 bases from V and 1 base from J, leaving 15 bases between. Germline V CDR1 and CDR2: LNHDA, SQIVND (reference sequence). The CDR3 runs 14 residues. The CDR3 coding sequence is TGTGCCAGCTCGGAGGACAGCCAGAACACTGAAGCTTTCTTT. Its protein is CASSEDSQNTEAFF. Variable domain in full (rest from reference TRBV19 and TRBJ1-1): DGGITQSPKYLFRKEGQNVTLSCEQNLNHDAMYWYRQDPGQGLRLIYYSQIVNDFQKGDIAEGYSVSREKKESFPLTVTSAQKNPTAFYLCASSEDSQNTEAFFGQGTRLTVV.

This clone has a single count. The rearrangement joins TRBV28 to TRBJ2-4; 10 nucleotides match TRBD1. V was pared by 4 bases and J by 6 bases, with 6 bases of the junction left unmatched. Germline V gene sequence: CDR1 MDHEN, CDR2 SYDVKM. The CDR3 covers 15 residues. Written as DNA, the CDR3 is TGTGCCAGCAGTTCAGACAGGGGGCATCGAAACATTCAGTACTTC. It encodes CASSSDRGHRNIQYF.

The chain employs TRBV5-4 and TRBJ2-5; 12 nucleotides align to TRBD1. V dropped 4 bases and J dropped 5; count of bases not matched to a gene: 6. In germline, CDR1 is SGHNT, CDR2 YYREEE (reference sequence). The CDR3 is 15 amino acids. CDR3 sequence (DNA): TGTGCCAGCAGCCCGGGACAGGGGGCCTGGGAGACCCAGTACTTC. It codes for CASSPGQGAWETQYF.

CDR3 sequence: CASSSDRDRMEKGGYTF. The CDR3 nucleotides are TGTGCCAGCAGCTCCGACCGGGACAGAATGGAAAAGGGTGGTTACACCTTC. J is TRBJ1-2 and V is TRBV11-2; 7 nucleotides match TRBD1. The V gene's germline CDR1 is SGHAT and CDR2 FQNNGV. J lost 11 bases, V lost 4 bases, and 22 bases had no gene match. The CDR3 is 17 residues long.

This rearrangement joins TRBV10-3 to TRBJ1-1; TRBD1 agrees at 8 bases. The V segment lost 6 bases and the J segment 3 bases; nucleotides outside the gene matches: 3. The CDR3 extends over 13 amino acids. Germline assignment: CDR1 ENHRY and CDR2 SYGVKD. The CDR3 protein is CAIRDREDTEAFF. The CDR3 DNA sequence: TGTGCCATCAGGGACAGGGAGGACACTGAAGCTTTCTTT.

The chain has TRBV7-9 and TRBJ2-1; maybe TRBD1 (5 bases). Trimming cost V 2 bases and J 2 bases, with 10 bases left between them. This CDR3 is built from 15 residues. The germline gives CDR1 SEHNR, CDR2 FQNEAQ (reference sequence). CDR3 DNA: TGTGCCAGCAGCTTATTCTTGGGGCCCTACAATGAGCAGTTCTTC. The encoded protein is CASSLFLGPYNEQFF.

J is TRBJ1-2 and V is TRBV19; D is perhaps TRBD1 (6 bases). V lost 7 bases and J 0 bases, leaving 15 bases between the germline ends. The CDR3 runs 15 residues. CDR1 LNHDA and CDR2 SQIVND come from the germline V gene (reference sequence). The CDR3 nucleotides are TGTGCCAGTACCACAGGGTCCGTTGCTAACTATGGCTACACCTTC. Its translation: CASTTGSVANYGYTF.

The chain recombines TRBV5-1 with TRBJ1-2; TRBD1 aligns across 10 bases. This CDR3 spans 13 amino acids. Germline V gene sequence: CDR1 SGHRS, CDR2 YFSETQ. The J segment lost 8 bases and the V segment lost 7 bases, leaving 8 bases of the junction unmatched. The CDR3 sequence is CASGGTGEDGYTF. As DNA, the CDR3 is TGCGCCAGCGGGGGGACAGGGGAGGACGGCTACACCTTC.